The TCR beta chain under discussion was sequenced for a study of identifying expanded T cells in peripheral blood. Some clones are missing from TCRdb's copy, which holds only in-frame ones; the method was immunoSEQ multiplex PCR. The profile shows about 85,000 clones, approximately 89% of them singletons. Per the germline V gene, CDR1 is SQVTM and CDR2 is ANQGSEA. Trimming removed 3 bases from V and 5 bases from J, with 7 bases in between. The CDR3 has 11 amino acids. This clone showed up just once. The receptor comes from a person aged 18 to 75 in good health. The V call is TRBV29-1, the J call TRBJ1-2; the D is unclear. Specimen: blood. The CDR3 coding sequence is TGCAGCGTTGATCAGAGTTATGGCTACACCTTC. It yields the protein CSVDQSYGYTF.